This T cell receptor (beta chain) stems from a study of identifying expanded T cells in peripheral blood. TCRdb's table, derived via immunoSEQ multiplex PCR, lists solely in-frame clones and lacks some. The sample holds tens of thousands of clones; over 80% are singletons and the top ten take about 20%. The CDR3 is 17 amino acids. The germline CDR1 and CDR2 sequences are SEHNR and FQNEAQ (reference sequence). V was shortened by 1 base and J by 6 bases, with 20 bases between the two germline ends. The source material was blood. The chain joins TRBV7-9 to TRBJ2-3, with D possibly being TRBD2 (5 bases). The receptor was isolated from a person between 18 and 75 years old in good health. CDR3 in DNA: TGTGCCAGCAGCTTAGGTTTCGGGATTCAAGCCTTTGATACGCAGTATTTT. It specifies CASSLGFGIQAFDTQYF.